Shown below are 12 T cell receptor beta chains from a single sample sequenced in a study of shared clonotypes between healthy human individuals. The method was immunoSEQ multiplex PCR; TCRdb's version includes in-frame clones alone and lacks a portion of them. Here the sample spans about 510,000 clones, almost 97% being singletons. Material for sequencing was naive CD4+ T cells sorted from blood. Subset: CD45RA+ positively selected. These receptors all come from a woman aged 30 to 39 in good health.

The chain couples TRBV19 to TRBJ1-3, with 7 positions matching TRBD1. Germline loops: CDR1 LNHDA, CDR2 SQIVND (reference sequence). J was trimmed by 0 bases and V by 6 bases; bases with no gene match: 11. The CDR3 is made up of 17 amino acids. The CDR3 region is CASSQNSGTVSGNTIYF. For the CDR3, the DNA is TGTGCCAGTAGCCAAAACTCCGGGACAGTCTCTGGAAACACCATATATTTT.

The chain links TRBV25-1 to TRBJ2-7; weak D call: TRBD1 (5 bases). The V gene lost 5 bases and the J gene lost 5 bases, with 10 bases spanning the gap. In germline, CDR1 is MGHDK, CDR2 SYGVNS. This CDR3 has 12 residues. The CDR3 protein is CASSLSRDEQYF. CDR3 bases: TGTGCCAGCAGTTTAAGCAGGGACGAGCAGTACTTC.

This chain uses TRBV15 with TRBJ2-3; D possibly corresponds to TRBD2 (5 bases). The CDR3 is 17 amino acids. Trimming left V 3 bases short and J 0 bases short, with 16 bases between. From germline, CDR1 is LNHNV and CDR2 YYDKDF (reference sequence). For the CDR3, the DNA is TGTGCCACCAGCAGTCGCACCACTAGACCTAGCACAGATACGCAGTATTTT. Protein product: CATSSRTTRPSTDTQYF. Full variable domain (missing parts from reference TRBV15 and TRBJ2-3): DAMVIQNPRYQVTQFGKPVTLSCSQTLNHNVMYWYQQKSSQAPKLLFHYYDKDFNNEADTPDNFQSRRPNTSFCFLDIRSPGLGDTAMYLCATSSRTTRPSTDTQYFGPGTRLTVL.

The chain has TRBV2 and TRBJ1-6; 7 bases line up with TRBD1. From germline, CDR1 is SNHLY and CDR2 FYNNEI. V shed 10 bases, J shed 6 bases, and the junction held 9 bases outside the gene matches. This CDR3 region has 14 residues. CDR3 nucleotide sequence: TGTGCCAACGGAGGGGGCAGGAGTAATTCACCCCTCCACTTT. Encoded protein: CANGGGRSNSPLHF.

The chain links TRBV6-5 to TRBJ2-3; 8 bases are a match to TRBD2. Germline values: CDR1 MNHEY, CDR2 SVGAGI. The V and J ends lost 0 bases and 5 bases, in that order; junction bases with no gene match: 1. CDR3 length: 14 amino acids. The CDR3 loop reads CASSYSLAGDTQYF. The CDR3 region has the DNA TGTGCCAGCAGTTACTCGCTAGCGGGAGATACGCAGTATTTT.

The V gene is TRBV28, the J gene TRBJ2-7; 7 bases are a match to TRBD2. The germline V gene encodes CDR1 MDHEN and CDR2 SYDVKM. The CDR3 is 12 residues long. The V gene end was trimmed by 7 bases and the J gene end by 3 bases; junction bases not matched to a gene: 3. The CDR3 loop is CASTGGVYEQYF. As DNA, the CDR3 is TGTGCCAGCACGGGGGGAGTCTACGAGCAGTACTTC.

The chain recombines TRBV5-1 with TRBJ2-7; TRBD1 matches 9 bases. CDR1 SGHRS and CDR2 YFSETQ come from the germline V gene. With V trimmed by 5 bases and J by 0 bases, 6 bases remained unmatched. This CDR3 spans 15 amino acids. The CDR3 nucleotides read TGCGCCAGCAGTTCCGACAGGGGGAGCTCCTACGAGCAGTACTTC. Translated, it gives CASSSDRGSSYEQYF.

This clone was picked up one time. The chain uses TRBV19 and TRBJ2-5; the match to TRBD1 covers 7 bases. Trimming cost V 4 bases and J 5 bases; bases outside gene matches: 1. Germline lookup yields CDR1 LNHDA and CDR2 SQIVND (reference sequence). This CDR3 comprises 12 residues. CDR3 in amino acids: CASSTTGETQYF. CDR3 sequence (DNA): TGTGCCAGTAGTACGACAGGGGAGACCCAGTACTTC.

This clone has a handful of counts. The V gene is TRBV13, the J gene TRBJ1-1; D is unresolved. V dropped 5 bases and J dropped 9 bases, with 19 bases sitting between them. The CDR3 extends over 14 amino acids. Germline V CDR1 and CDR2: PRHDT, FYEKMQ (reference sequence). The CDR3 coding sequence is TGTGCCAGCAGCGCGCCCCTTTCACGGAGCCAAGCTTTCTTT. Amino acid sequence: CASSAPLSRSQAFF.

The chain joins TRBV5-1 to TRBJ1-1; TRBD1 is a possible D gene (5 bases). The V gene's germline CDR1 is SGHRS and CDR2 YFSETQ. The CDR3 contains 14 residues. V was shortened by 6 bases and J by 1 base, with 13 bases between the two germline ends. CDR3 DNA sequence: TGCGCCAGCAAGGGGTTGGCAGGGAACACTGAAGCTTTCTTT. Translating it yields CASKGLAGNTEAFF.

This chain uses TRBV2 with TRBJ2-5; no clear D. The CDR3 extends over 14 amino acids. V lost 1 base and J lost 4, with 10 bases in between. Germline V CDR1 and CDR2: SNHLY, FYNNEI. The CDR3 DNA is TGTGCCAGCAGTGAAGAAAACTGGACAGAGACCCAGTACTTC. It is translated as CASSEENWTETQYF.

The V call is TRBV19, the J call TRBJ2-7; 7 bases are shared with TRBD2. Germline V gene sequence: CDR1 LNHDA, CDR2 SQIVND (reference sequence). The junction had 10 bases not matched to a gene; V was cut back by 4 bases and J by 7 bases. This CDR3 has 14 amino acids. The DNA for the CDR3 is TGTGCCAGTAGTAGGGGACTACCTTCCGGTGAGCAGTACTTC. It is translated as CASSRGLPSGEQYF.